One T cell receptor beta chain is described in this entry. V lost 5 bases to trimming and J lost 3 bases, with 14 bases between them. The CDR3 runs to 14 residues. Per the germline V gene, CDR1 is SSHAT and CDR2 is FNYEAQ (reference sequence). Full-length variable regions came from constant-region reverse primers plus semi-nested Nested Universal Primer A PCR. TCRdb redid the calling of the 5' RACE reads with MiXCR, one entry per CDR3 protein. The data contain 5,000 to 6,000 distinct CDR3 sequences, about half of them singletons. Memory CD4+ T cells were sorted as CD4+CD45RO+CD25- cells. Sequenced input: memory CD4+ T cells sorted from blood. Subset: memory CD4+ T cells, CD4+CD45RO+CD25-. The TCR sequence derives from a female donor with breast cancer. The V gene is TRBV7-7, the J gene TRBJ2-7, with D tentatively TRBD2 (6 bases). Here the CDR3 DNA reads TGTGCCAGCAGCCGCCGGGACTCAATCTACGAGCAGTACTTC. Translated, it gives CASSRRDSIYEQYF.